This T cell receptor (beta chain) was documented in a study of blood T cell repertoires in COVID-19. Turning to the study itself: The United States, Italy and Spain supplied acute and convalescent COVID-19 samples. T cells, B-cell-depleted T cells, or PBMCs provided the cDNA or gDNA that served as material.

In the source study's methods: Amplified reference gene primers provided the basis for estimating nucleated cell counts. Produced via immunoSEQ multiplex PCR; TCRdb's table is partial and in-frame only. V, J and clone size are taken as reported in that table, and D and trimming were inferred from the DNA itself. The repertoire includes hundreds of thousands of clones, 83% of them detected once, and around 2.3% sits in the top ten. The CDR3 is 19 amino acids. J lost 0 bases, V lost 3 bases, and 10 bases had no gene match. The V gene's germline CDR1 is MNHEY and CDR2 SMNVEV (reference sequence). The chain has TRBV27 and TRBJ2-6, with 8 positions matching TRBD2. Material for sequencing was peripheral blood. The TCR was taken from a woman in her forties with active or convalescent COVID-19. CDR3: CASSFYPRRGGSGANVLTF. The CDR3 coding sequence is TGTGCCAGCAGTTTCTACCCGCGACGGGGGGGCTCTGGGGCCAACGTCCTGACTTTC. Using reference TRBV27 and TRBJ2-6 for the parts outside the CDR3, the full variable domain is EAQVTQNPRYLITVTGKKLTVTCSQNMNHEYMSWYRQDPGLGLRQIYYSMNVEVTDKGDVPEGYKVSRKEKRNFPLILESPSPNQTSLYFCASSFYPRRGGSGANVLTFGAGSRLTVL.